Each of the 19 T cell receptor beta chains below was sequenced from the same sample in a study of PD-1 blockade in mismatch repair-deficient tumors. Some clones are missing from TCRdb's copy, which holds only in-frame ones; the method was immunoSEQ multiplex PCR. The sample has approximately 50,000 clones; 78% are singletons. The sample here was peripheral blood, taken 4 weeks after starting pembrolizumab. Receptors originate from an adult with mismatch repair-deficient cancer.

The chain couples TRBV7-8 to TRBJ1-1; TRBD1 might be the D (6 bases). Germline loops: CDR1 SGHVS, CDR2 FQNEAQ. The V gene lost 4 bases and the J gene lost 1 base, with 10 bases spanning the gap. This CDR3 contains 14 residues. The CDR3 bases are TGTGCCAGCAGCTCAGGACAGTCGAACACTGAAGCTTTCTTT. Translation gives CASSSGQSNTEAFF.

This clone has more than one count but fewer than ten. This chain links TRBV18 with TRBJ2-3; D unclear. CDR3 length: 13 amino acids. The V end lost 4 bases, the J end lost 5 bases, and 10 bases lay between the germline ends. The germline gives CDR1 KGHSH, CDR2 LQKENI. The CDR3 protein is CASSLSSGDTQYF. In DNA form, the CDR3 reads TGTGCCAGCTCACTCTCGTCGGGAGATACGCAGTATTTT.

The table lists this clone with a count of one. The chain combines TRBV11-2 with TRBJ2-2, with D perhaps assigned TRBD1 or TRBD2 (5 bases each). Looked up from germline, CDR1 is SGHAT and CDR2 is FQNNGV. V was trimmed by 0 bases and J by 3 bases, leaving 17 bases between them. CDR3 size: 18 residues. CDR3 region: CASSLDHFEGRDTGELFF. The CDR3 region has the DNA TGTGCCAGCAGCTTAGATCATTTCGAGGGACGAGACACCGGGGAGCTGTTTTTT.

This rearrangement joins TRBV6-5 to TRBJ2-7, with a weak D call TRBD1 (6 bases). The CDR3 covers 14 residues. V lost 6 bases to trimming and J lost 2 bases, with 14 bases between them. Germline lookup yields CDR1 MNHEY and CDR2 SVGAGI. The CDR3 coding sequence is TGTGCCAGCAGACCCGGGACACCCCCCTACGAGCAGTACTTC. Its protein is CASRPGTPPYEQYF.

The V call is TRBV27, the J call TRBJ2-3; D is uncertain. The CDR3 loop spans 11 amino acids. Germline V lookup: CDR1 MNHEY, CDR2 SMNVEV (reference sequence). V lost 6 bases to trimming and J lost 4 bases, with 5 bases between them. The chain's CDR3 is CASRRADTQYF. DNA of the CDR3: TGTGCCAGCAGACGGGCAGATACGCAGTATTTT.

The chain joins TRBV7-8 to TRBJ2-7; D call uncertain. The CDR3 has 12 amino acids. V gave up 4 bases and J gave up 7 bases, with 11 bases separating them. Germline CDR1 and CDR2: SGHVS and FQNEAQ. DNA for the CDR3: TGTGCCAGCAGCTCCTCATATGGAGAGCAGTACTTC. Encoded protein: CASSSSYGEQYF.

This clone was picked up one time. The chain links TRBV7-2 to TRBJ2-7; 13 bases agree with TRBD2. The junction had 2 bases not matched to a gene; V was cut back by 3 bases and J by 3 bases. The CDR3 sequence is 15 residues long. Germline CDR1 reads SGHTA; CDR2 reads FQGNSA. Here the CDR3 DNA reads TGTGCCAGCAGCTTGGGACTAGCGGGGATCTACGAGCAGTACTTC. Translated, it gives CASSLGLAGIYEQYF.

This sequence joins TRBV6-5 and TRBJ1-2, with D possibly matching TRBD1 (5 bases). CDR3 length equals 11 residues. Trimming removed 11 bases from V and 1 base from J, with 8 bases in between. Germline loops: CDR1 MNHEY, CDR2 SVGAGI. The CDR3 nucleotides are TGTGCCGCCGGGGGTAACTATGGCTACACCTTC. Residues: CAAGGNYGYTF.

A few counts support this clone. V and J are TRBV5-4 and TRBJ1-1; a weak D match, TRBD1 (5 bases). The CDR3 is made up of 15 amino acids. The germline V gene has CDR1 SGHNT and CDR2 YYREEE (reference sequence). Trimming took off 4 bases at V and 4 bases at J, with 17 bases between the two ends. The CDR3 nucleotides read TGTGCCAGCAGCCCGGGACCCGGGGTAGGCACTGAAGCTTTCTTT. Its translation: CASSPGPGVGTEAFF.

This clone has a single count. The CDR3 loop is CASSEGWVRGNEQFF. The CDR3, as DNA: TGTGCCAGCAGCGAGGGCTGGGTCCGTGGGAATGAGCAGTTCTTC. This chain connects TRBV9 to TRBJ2-1; D not resolved. Germline V gives CDR1 SGDLS, CDR2 YYNGEE. The CDR3 extends over 15 amino acids. V lost 3 bases, J lost 7 bases, and 17 bases lay in between.

The chain combines TRBV4-1 with TRBJ2-2; D unresolved. The CDR3 extends over 14 amino acids. V lost 3 bases and J 7 bases, leaving 12 bases between the germline ends. Germline-derived CDR1 and CDR2 are MGHRA and YSYEKL. CDR3 DNA: TGCGCCAGCAGCCACCCCCAGCAAAACGGGGAGCTGTTTTTT. Protein sequence: CASSHPQQNGELFF.

The chain joins TRBV29-1 to TRBJ2-5; no clear D gene. The CDR3 has 14 residues. Trimming removed 3 bases at V and 0 bases at J, with 11 bases between. Germline V gene sequence: CDR1 SQVTM, CDR2 ANQGSEA. The CDR3 bases are TGCAGCGTTGAGAGACAAGCCTACCAAGAGACCCAGTACTTC. It specifies CSVERQAYQETQYF.

J is TRBJ2-3 and V is TRBV7-9, with D perhaps being TRBD1 or TRBD2 (5 bases each). V shed 3 bases and J shed 0 bases, with 7 bases lying between them. The germline CDR1 and CDR2 sequences are SEHNR and FQNEAQ (reference sequence). CDR3 length: 14 amino acids. This CDR3 is CASSLGDSTDTQYF. For the CDR3, the DNA is TGTGCCAGCAGCTTGGGGGATAGCACAGATACGCAGTATTTT.

The chain recombines TRBV11-2 with TRBJ2-3; no firm D call. The V end was cut by 2 bases, the J end by 3 bases, with 3 bases between. CDR1 is SGHAT, CDR2 FQNNGV, per germline. The CDR3 covers 12 residues. In DNA, the CDR3 is TGTGCCAGCAGCTTATATACAGATACGCAGTATTTT. It is translated as CASSLYTDTQYF.

The V call is TRBV2, the J call TRBJ1-2; D is undetermined. The CDR3 is made up of 12 amino acids. The V end lost 6 bases, the J end lost 4 bases, and 9 bases lay between the germline ends. Looked up from germline, CDR1 is SNHLY and CDR2 is FYNNEI. In DNA form, the CDR3 reads TGTGCCAGCAGAGGACGGTTCTATGGCTACACCTTC. Protein sequence: CASRGRFYGYTF.

The rearrangement links TRBV7-2 to TRBJ2-1; TRBD2 agrees at 10 bases. The junction had 6 bases not matched to a gene; V was cut back by 0 bases and J by 7 bases. Germline lookup yields CDR1 SGHTA and CDR2 FQGNSA. The CDR3 covers 16 residues. The DNA of the CDR3 is TGTGCCAGCAGCTTAGCGCTTAGCGGGAGGAGGAATGAGCAGTTCTTC. Translated, it gives CASSLALSGRRNEQFF.

About this clone: The junction departs from germline at one end; a sequencing error may be responsible. The chain employs TRBV7-7 and TRBJ2-2; D is uncertain. Germline CDR1 and CDR2: SSHAT and FNYEAQ (reference sequence). The CDR3 is 15 residues long. In nucleotides, the CDR3 is TGTGCTAGCAGCCCCCTCTCCTCGAACACCGGGGAGCTGTTTTTT. This codes for CASSPLSSNTGELFF. Using reference TRBV7-7 and TRBJ2-2 for the parts outside the CDR3, the full variable domain is GAGVSQSPRYKVTKRGQDVTLRCDPISSHATLYWYQQALGQGPEFLTYFNYEAQPDKSGLPSDRFSAERPEGSISTLTIQRTEQRDSAMYRCASSPLSSNTGELFFGEGSRLTVL.

This clone was seen once. V usage is TRBV11-3 and J usage is TRBJ2-5; D gene unclear. The V end lost 0 bases, the J end lost 4 bases, and 9 bases lay between the germline ends. The CDR3 spans 14 residues. CDR1 and CDR2 from the germline V gene are SGHNT and YENEEA. The CDR3 DNA sequence: TGTGCCAGCAGCTTAGATCGGGCCACAGAGACCCAGTACTTC. Its translation: CASSLDRATETQYF. The full variable domain, in which reference TRBV11-3 and TRBJ2-5 provide the parts outside the CDR3, is EAGVVQSPRYKIIEKKQPVAFWCNPISGHNTLYWYLQNLGQGPELLIRYENEEAVDDSQLPKDRFSAERLKGVDSTLKIQPAELGDSAVYLCASSLDRATETQYFGPGTRLLVL.

This sequence joins TRBV11-1 and TRBJ2-5; TRBD2 agrees at 7 bases. The V gene end was trimmed by 2 bases and the J gene end by 2 bases; junction bases not matched to a gene: 5. The CDR3 is made up of 15 amino acids. From germline, CDR1 is SGHAT and CDR2 FQDESV (reference sequence). The CDR3 loop is CASSLNSGSQETQYF. As DNA, the CDR3 is TGTGCCAGCAGCTTAAATAGCGGGTCACAAGAGACCCAGTACTTC.